This TCR beta chain was sequenced in a study of cytomegalovirus exposure and HLA in healthy donors. Study overall: From HLA-typed donors, an early data release held 70 million to 100 million unique TCRs. Study outcomes and limitations: Among CMV-associated TCR beta chains, most appeared HLA-restricted in a later analysis.

The junction had 14 bases not matched to a gene; V was cut back by 4 bases and J by 2 bases. Per germline, CDR1 SGHRS and CDR2 YFSETQ. The CDR3 sequence is 18 residues long. Concerning this clone itself: The target antigen is unknown.

PCR used 60 Vbeta primers and 13 Jbeta primers. Here immunoSEQ multiplex PCR was the method, and the copy in TCRdb shows in-frame clones only, minus some. The top ten hold just over 2.5% of the sample, which has over 150,000 clones, 70% to 90% seen once. Sequencing was carried out using PBMCs. The chain is built from TRBV5-1 and TRBJ2-7; TRBD2 matches 11 bases. The TCR comes from a young man in good health and CMV-seropositive. The DNA for the CDR3 is TGCGCCAGCAGCCTAGGGGTGCTAGCGGGAGGAAGGACCTACGAGCAGTACGTC. Translated, it gives CASSLGVLAGGRTYEQYV.